Listed here are 20 T cell receptor beta chains from one sample, sequenced in a study of shared clonotypes between healthy human individuals. Produced via immunoSEQ multiplex PCR; TCRdb's table is partial and in-frame only. The top ten clones hold 0.9% to 1.5% of a sample with 1.5 million to 2.5 million clones, just under 95% of them seen once. Naive-designated CD8 cells lacked CD45RO, were positively enriched for CCR7, and omitted terminally differentiated effector memory CD45RA+ cells. The sequencing sample was made of naive CD8+ T cells sorted from blood. These receptors were taken from a man younger than 35 in good health.

The chain carries TRBV10-2 and TRBJ1-2; 7 positions match TRBD1. Germline-derived CDR1 and CDR2 are WSHSY and SAAADI. CDR3 length: 13 residues. J lost 0 bases, V lost 7 bases, and 2 bases had no gene match. CDR3: CASNQGANYGYTF. As DNA, the CDR3 is TGCGCCAGCAACCAGGGGGCTAACTATGGCTACACCTTC.

This rearrangement joins TRBV6-5 to TRBJ2-3; D not certain. The CDR3 has 15 residues. V dropped 6 bases and J dropped 3 bases, with 16 bases sitting between them. Germline V gene lookup returns CDR1 MNHEY and CDR2 SVGAGI. The CDR3 protein is CASSSGVWDTDTQYF. The CDR3 nucleotides are TGTGCCAGCAGCTCTGGGGTTTGGGATACAGATACGCAGTATTTT.

The chain combines TRBV9 with TRBJ2-3; 9 bases fit TRBD2. The V gene's germline CDR1 is SGDLS and CDR2 YYNGEE. V gave up 0 bases and J gave up 6 bases; unmatched junction bases: 8. The CDR3 is made up of 16 amino acids. This chain's CDR3 is CASSVGTSDDGDTQYF. The CDR3 coding sequence is TGTGCCAGCAGCGTAGGGACTAGCGACGACGGGGATACGCAGTATTTT.

In its sample, this clone was seen a few times. The V gene is TRBV5-6, the J gene TRBJ1-1, with D unresolved. The CDR3 length is 13 residues. CDR1 is SGHDT, CDR2 YYEEEE, per germline. V lost 0 bases and J 1 base, leaving 4 bases between the germline ends. CDR3 protein: CASSLAQNTEAFF. The DNA for the CDR3 is TGTGCCAGCAGCTTGGCGCAGAACACTGAAGCTTTCTTT.

About this clone itself: The same CDR3 arises from other DNA sequences in this sample as well. The chain uses TRBV9 and TRBJ2-5; possibly TRBD2 for D (6 bases). The CDR3 has 12 amino acids. V was clipped by 0 bases and J by 9 bases, with 9 bases between them. The germline gives CDR1 SGDLS, CDR2 YYNGEE. The CDR3 region has the DNA TGTGCCAGCAGCGTAGAAGGCGGGGCCCAGTACTTC. It yields the protein CASSVEGGAQYF.

This sequence joins TRBV18 and TRBJ1-1, with TRBD1 matching 10 bases. The germline V gene has CDR1 KGHSH and CDR2 LQKENI. The CDR3 is made up of 15 amino acids. Trimming took 3 bases from V and 5 from J; bases not matched to a gene: 6. The CDR3 region is CASSPRDRGWTEAFF. CDR3 bases: TGTGCCAGCTCACCCAGGGACAGGGGATGGACTGAAGCTTTCTTT.

V is TRBV9 and J is TRBJ1-5; D unresolved. The CDR3 contains 14 residues. The germline gives CDR1 SGDLS, CDR2 YYNGEE. V lost 2 bases, J lost 7 bases, and 13 bases lay in between. The CDR3, as DNA: TGTGCCAGCAGCGTTGACGGGCTCGGACAGCCCCAGCATTTT. Its protein is CASSVDGLGQPQHF.

The genes are TRBV27 and TRBJ1-4; TRBD1 aligns across 8 bases. CDR1 MNHEY and CDR2 SMNVEV come from the germline V gene (reference sequence). CDR3 length equals 15 residues. V shed 4 bases and J 5 bases; nucleotides not matched to a gene: 6. CDR3 amino acids: CASSWGQAPNEKLFF. The CDR3 DNA follows: TGTGCCAGCAGTTGGGGACAGGCCCCGAATGAAAAACTGTTTTTT.

This chain connects TRBV9 to TRBJ2-1; 8 bases agree with TRBD2. Germline CDR1 is SGDLS and CDR2 is YYNGEE. V was pared by 7 bases and J by 3 bases, with 9 bases of the junction left unmatched. This CDR3 spans 15 amino acids. In nucleotides, the CDR3 is TGTGCCAGCTCCCAAATAAGCGGGGGCTACAATGAGCAGTTCTTC. Encoded protein: CASSQISGGYNEQFF.

The chain couples TRBV7-2 to TRBJ2-1, with D tentatively TRBD2 (6 bases). The CDR3 has 16 amino acids. Trimming took 2 bases from V and 5 from J, leaving 16 bases between them. The V gene's germline CDR1 is SGHTA and CDR2 FQGNSA. The CDR3 loop reads CASSLLGEAVDNEQFF. CDR3 DNA: TGTGCCAGCAGCTTACTAGGGGAGGCAGTAGACAATGAGCAGTTCTTC.

The rearrangement joins TRBV4-1 to TRBJ2-2; D is uncertain. The germline gives CDR1 MGHRA, CDR2 YSYEKL. Trimming stripped 2 bases from V and 0 bases from J, with 19 bases between. This CDR3 is 19 amino acids long. The CDR3 DNA follows: TGCGCCAGCAGCCAAACCTCGACCCAAATATTAACGAACACCGGGGAGCTGTTTTTT. Protein product: CASSQTSTQILTNTGELFF.

V gene TRBV15 combines with J gene TRBJ1-1; perhaps TRBD1 as D (5 bases). The V end lost 2 bases, the J end lost 5 bases, and 12 bases lay between the germline ends. The CDR3 consists of 14 residues. In germline, CDR1 is LNHNV, CDR2 YYDKDF (reference sequence). This CDR3 reads CATSRSGGGTEAFF. CDR3 in DNA: TGTGCCACCAGCAGATCGGGGGGTGGGACTGAAGCTTTCTTT.

The chain combines TRBV10-1 with TRBJ1-6; 10 positions agree with TRBD1. Germline CDR1 reads WNHNN; CDR2 reads SYGVQD (reference sequence). The J segment lost 7 bases and the V segment lost 6 bases, leaving 0 bases of the junction unmatched. The CDR3 runs to 13 residues. The CDR3 sequence: CASRGQGNSPLHF. CDR3 DNA: TGCGCCAGCAGGGGACAGGGGAATTCACCCCTCCACTTT.

This clone was counted a single time. J is TRBJ2-2 and V is TRBV28; D may match TRBD1 or TRBD2 (6 bases each). Germline V gene lookup returns CDR1 MDHEN and CDR2 SYDVKM. The CDR3 runs to 17 residues. V was shortened by 5 bases and J by 3 bases, with 19 bases between the two germline ends. The CDR3 bases are TGTGCCAGCAGTGGGGGGCAGAGTCCGATTTACACCGGGGAGCTGTTTTTT. Translated: CASSGGQSPIYTGELFF.

V gene TRBV18 combines with J gene TRBJ2-7; 11 bases fit TRBD2. The ends lost 2 bases at V and 4 bases at J; junction bases unmatched: 7. CDR3 length: 16 amino acids. Germline V gene sequence: CDR1 KGHSH, CDR2 LQKENI. The CDR3 is CASSPALAGVLYEQYF. For the CDR3, the DNA is TGTGCCAGCTCACCAGCACTAGCGGGGGTCCTATACGAGCAGTACTTC.

With regard to this clone: This sample also contains other DNA sequences that code for the same CDR3. The chain recombines TRBV7-6 with TRBJ2-7, with TRBD1 matching over 8 bases. Germline V gives CDR1 SGHVS, CDR2 FNYEAQ. The V gene end was trimmed by 5 bases and the J gene end by 2 bases; junction bases not matched to a gene: 8. The CDR3 contains 15 residues. The CDR3 sequence is CASSPGQGGTYEQYF. CDR3 DNA sequence: TGTGCCAGCAGCCCCGGACAGGGAGGAACCTACGAGCAGTACTTC.

This chain links TRBV13 with TRBJ2-7, with 8 bases matching TRBD1. Germline V gene sequence: CDR1 PRHDT, CDR2 FYEKMQ (reference sequence). V lost 5 bases to trimming and J lost 5 bases; unmatched junction nucleotides: 8. The CDR3 has 14 residues. The CDR3 DNA reads as TGTGCCAGCAGCCCGATGACAGGGGAGGACGAGCAGTACTTC. It yields the protein CASSPMTGEDEQYF. Drawing the rest from reference TRBV13 and TRBJ2-7, the complete variable domain is AAGVIQSPRHLIKEKRETATLKCYPIPRHDTVYWYQQGPGQDPQFLISFYEKMQSDKGSIPDRFSAQQFSDYHSELNMSSLELGDSALYFCASSPMTGEDEQYFGPGTRLTVT.

The chain couples TRBV6-6 to TRBJ2-3, with 7 positions matching TRBD2. The CDR3 is made up of 14 amino acids. V lost 6 bases to trimming and J lost 0 bases; unmatched junction nucleotides: 3. From germline, CDR1 is MNHNY and CDR2 SVGAGI (reference sequence). The DNA of the CDR3 is TGTGCCAGCAGGGGACTAACTAGCACAGATACGCAGTATTTT. It specifies CASRGLTSTDTQYF.

This clone was detected only once. The chain joins TRBV7-2 to TRBJ2-7; maybe TRBD1 (6 bases). CDR3 length: 14 residues. The germline V gene encodes CDR1 SGHTA and CDR2 FQGNSA. V lost 5 bases and J lost 6, with 17 bases in between. The CDR3 loop reads CASSQDRFMGEQYF. The CDR3 DNA is TGTGCCAGCAGCCAAGACAGGTTTATGGGCGAGCAGTACTTC.

The V and J genes are TRBV2 and TRBJ2-1; D might be TRBD2 (6 bases). Germline CDR1 and CDR2: SNHLY and FYNNEI. Trimming shortened V by 7 bases and J by 7 bases, and 17 bases separated the two germline ends. This CDR3 is built from 14 residues. Here the CDR3 DNA reads TGTGCCAGCACCGAACTAGTGGGGGGTAATGAGCAGTTCTTC. Amino acids: CASTELVGGNEQFF.